This TCR beta chain was retrieved from a study of blood T cell repertoires in COVID-19. At the level of the study: Samples taken during acute and convalescent COVID-19 were collected in the United States, Italy and Spain. From T cells, B-cell-depleted T cells, or PBMCs came the material, which was cDNA or gDNA.

This CDR3 comprises 14 residues. Germline CDR1 MNHEY, CDR2 SVGAGI. The V and J ends lost 2 bases and 2 bases respectively, with 7 bases between them. Under the authors' procedure: Amplifying reference gene primers gave estimates of nucleated cell counts. Sequenced by immunoSEQ multiplex PCR; TCRdb stores in-frame clones only, minus some. The V and J calls and clone size were taken over from that table, and D and trimming were inferred from the DNA. The sample contains 96,000 or so clones, 90% of which appear only once. The V gene is TRBV6-5, the J gene TRBJ1-3; D uncertain. This TCR derives from a man aged 55-75 years with acute or convalescent COVID-19. The sample comprised peripheral blood. The CDR3 is CASSYDSTGNTIYF. In nucleotides, the CDR3 is TGTGCCAGCAGTTACGATAGTACTGGAAACACCATATATTTT.